This T cell receptor (beta chain) was obtained from a study of blood T cell repertoires in COVID-19. Study background: Specimens from acute and convalescent COVID-19 originated in the United States, Italy and Spain. T cells, B-cell-depleted T cells, or PBMCs provided the cDNA or gDNA that served as material.

Only one count was recorded for this clone. CDR1 is GTSNPN, CDR2 SVGIG, per germline (reference sequence). Trimming shortened V by 3 bases and J by 2 bases, and 14 bases separated the two germline ends. CDR3 length: 16 residues. Method: immunoSEQ multiplex PCR; TCRdb's copy keeps in-frame clones and lacks some. The repertoire holds roughly 230,000 clones, with roughly nine tenths as singletons. Sample: peripheral blood. The origin of this receptor is a woman aged 40 to 55 who had recovered from COVID-19. The chain combines TRBV30 with TRBJ1-6, with D possibly being TRBD1 (5 bases). The CDR3 DNA reads TGTGCCTGGAGAGTACCAGGGACTACCTATAATTCACCCCTCCACTTT. Translating it yields CAWRVPGTTYNSPLHF.